This entry concerns a single T cell receptor (beta chain). The record originates from a study of identifying expanded T cells in peripheral blood. Profiled with immunoSEQ multiplex PCR; TCRdb holds only in-frame clones, not every one. The data hold approximately 97,000 clones, with about 91% observed a single time. The CDR3 covers 15 residues. The J segment lost 3 bases and the V segment lost 7 bases, leaving 9 bases of the junction unmatched. In germline, CDR1 is SGHRS, CDR2 YFSETQ. The chain joins TRBV5-1 to TRBJ1-1; 10 positions match TRBD1. The sequencing input was blood. This TCR derives from a person aged 18 to 70 in good health. CDR3 DNA sequence: TGCGCCAGCGCGATCGGACAGGGGGTAGACACTGAAGCTTTCTTT. As protein: CASAIGQGVDTEAFF.